This T cell receptor (beta chain) was recovered during a study of T cell responses to AZD1222 COVID-19 vaccine. CDR1 is SNHLY and CDR2 is FYNNEI in the germline V gene. V trimming: 8 bases; J trimming: 3 bases; junction bases outside the gene matches: 4. The CDR3 spans 12 residues. Here immunoSEQ multiplex PCR was the method, and the copy in TCRdb shows in-frame clones only, minus some. The sample contains 150,000 to 170,000 clones, about 90% of which appear only once. This receptor was obtained from an adult in good health. The chain recombines TRBV2 with TRBJ2-7, with 7 bases that match TRBD1. The sequencing used peripheral blood, collected on day 0 of MenACWY control vaccination. CDR3 amino acids: CASRGQIYEQYF. The CDR3 DNA reads as TGTGCCAGCCGGGGACAGATCTACGAGCAGTACTTC.